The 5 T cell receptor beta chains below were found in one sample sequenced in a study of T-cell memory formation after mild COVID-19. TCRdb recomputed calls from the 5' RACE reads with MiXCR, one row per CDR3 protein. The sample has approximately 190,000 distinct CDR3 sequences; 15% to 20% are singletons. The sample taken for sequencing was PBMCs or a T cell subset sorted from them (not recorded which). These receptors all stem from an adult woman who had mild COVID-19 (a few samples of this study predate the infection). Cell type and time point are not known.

CDR3 sequence reads: CASSPRLSWTSGGYEQYF. The CDR3 bases are TGTGCCAGCTCACCACGCCTGTCATGGACTAGCGGGGGCTACGAGCAGTACTTC. This rearrangement joins TRBV18 to TRBJ2-7, with 13 bases that match TRBD2. The germline CDR1 and CDR2 sequences are KGHSH and LQKENI. Losses at the gene ends were 1 base for V and 3 bases for J; bases not matched to a gene: 9. There are 18 residues in the CDR3.

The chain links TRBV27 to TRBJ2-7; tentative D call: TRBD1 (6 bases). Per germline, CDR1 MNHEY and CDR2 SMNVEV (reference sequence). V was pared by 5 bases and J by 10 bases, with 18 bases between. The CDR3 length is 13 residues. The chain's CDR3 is CASSVLGQLSQYF. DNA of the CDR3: TGTGCCAGCAGTGTCCTGGGACAATTAAGCCAGTACTTC.

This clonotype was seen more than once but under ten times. CDR3 sequence: CASSSPPRDVGQFF. DNA for the CDR3: TGTGCCAGCAGCTCCCCCCCGCGGGATGTTGGGCAGTTCTTC. The chain joins TRBV7-2 to TRBJ2-1; tentatively, D is TRBD2 (6 bases). CDR3 size: 14 residues. The V end lost 4 bases, the J end lost 12 bases, and 19 bases lay between the germline ends. In germline, CDR1 is SGHTA, CDR2 FQGNSA. Full variable domain (rest looked up from reference TRBV7-2 and TRBJ2-1): GAGVSQSPSNKVTEKGKDVELRCDPISGHTALYWYRQSLGQGLEFLIYFQGNSAPDKSGLPSDRFSAERTGGSVSTLTIQRTQQEDSAVYLCASSSPPRDVGQFFGPGTRLTVL.

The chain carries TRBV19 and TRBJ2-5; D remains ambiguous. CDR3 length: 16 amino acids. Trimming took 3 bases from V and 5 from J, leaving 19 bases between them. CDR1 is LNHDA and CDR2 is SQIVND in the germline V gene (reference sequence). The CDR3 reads CASSMNLVPMGETQYF. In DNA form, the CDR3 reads TGTGCCAGTAGTATGAATCTCGTCCCTATGGGCGAGACCCAGTACTTC.

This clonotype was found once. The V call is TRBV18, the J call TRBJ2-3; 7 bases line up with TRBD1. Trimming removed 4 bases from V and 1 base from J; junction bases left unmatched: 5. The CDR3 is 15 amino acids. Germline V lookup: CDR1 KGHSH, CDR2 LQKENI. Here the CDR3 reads CASSLGTVGTDTQYF. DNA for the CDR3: TGTGCCAGCTCACTCGGGACAGTAGGCACAGATACGCAGTATTTT.